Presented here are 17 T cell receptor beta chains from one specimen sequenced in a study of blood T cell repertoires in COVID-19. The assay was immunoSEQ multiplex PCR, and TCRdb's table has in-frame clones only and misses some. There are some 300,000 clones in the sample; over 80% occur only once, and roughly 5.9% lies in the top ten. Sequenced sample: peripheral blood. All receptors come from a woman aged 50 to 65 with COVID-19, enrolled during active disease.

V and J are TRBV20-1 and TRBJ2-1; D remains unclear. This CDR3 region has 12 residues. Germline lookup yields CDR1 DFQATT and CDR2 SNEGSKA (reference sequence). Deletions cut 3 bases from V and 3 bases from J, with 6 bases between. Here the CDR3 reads CSASANYNEQFF. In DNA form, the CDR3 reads TGCAGTGCTAGTGCCAACTACAATGAGCAGTTCTTC.

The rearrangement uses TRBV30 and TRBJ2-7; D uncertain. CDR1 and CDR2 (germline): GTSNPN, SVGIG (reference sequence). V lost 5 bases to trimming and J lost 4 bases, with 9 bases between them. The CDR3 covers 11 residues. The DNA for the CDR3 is TGTGCCTGGGGTGATAGATACGAGCAGTACTTC. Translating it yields CAWGDRYEQYF.

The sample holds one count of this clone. CDR3 loop: CASSQDPTGGQGNYGYTF. DNA of the CDR3: TGCGCCAGCAGCCAAGACCCCACCGGGGGACAGGGTAACTATGGCTACACCTTC. This sequence joins TRBV4-3 and TRBJ1-2; 9 bases agree with TRBD1. CDR1 and CDR2 (germline): LGHNA, YSLEER. The ends lost 0 bases at V and 1 base at J; junction bases unmatched: 9. This CDR3 spans 18 amino acids.

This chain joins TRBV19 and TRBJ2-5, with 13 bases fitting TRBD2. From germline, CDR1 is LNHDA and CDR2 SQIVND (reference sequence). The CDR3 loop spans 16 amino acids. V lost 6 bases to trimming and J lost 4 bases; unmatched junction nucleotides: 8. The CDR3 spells CASRRTSGSAAETQYF. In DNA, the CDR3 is TGTGCCAGTAGAAGGACTAGCGGGAGTGCCGCAGAGACCCAGTACTTC. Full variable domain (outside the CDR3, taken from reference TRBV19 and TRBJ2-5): DGGITQSPKYLFRKEGQNVTLSCEQNLNHDAMYWYRQDPGQGLRLIYYSQIVNDFQKGDIAEGYSVSREKKESFPLTVTSAQKNPTAFYLCASRRTSGSAAETQYFGPGTRLLVL.

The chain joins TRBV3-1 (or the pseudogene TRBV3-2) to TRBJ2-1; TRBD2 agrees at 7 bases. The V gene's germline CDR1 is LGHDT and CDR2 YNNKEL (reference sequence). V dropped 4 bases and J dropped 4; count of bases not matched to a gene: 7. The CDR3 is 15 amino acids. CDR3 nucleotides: TGTGCCAGCAGCCGCTCTAGCGGAGGGTACAATGAGCAGTTCTTC. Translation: CASSRSSGGYNEQFF.

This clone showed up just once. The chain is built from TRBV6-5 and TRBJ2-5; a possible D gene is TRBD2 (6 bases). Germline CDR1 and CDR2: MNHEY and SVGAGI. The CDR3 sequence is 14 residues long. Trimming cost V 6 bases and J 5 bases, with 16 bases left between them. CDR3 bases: TGTGCCAGCAGGACGGGAGCGGGTGTGGAGACCCAGTACTTC. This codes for CASRTGAGVETQYF.

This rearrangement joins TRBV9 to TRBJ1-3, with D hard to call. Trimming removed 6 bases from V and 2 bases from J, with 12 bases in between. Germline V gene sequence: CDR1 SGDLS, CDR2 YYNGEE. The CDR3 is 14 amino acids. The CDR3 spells CASKEGSAGNTIYF. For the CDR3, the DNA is TGTGCCAGCAAAGAGGGAAGCGCTGGAAACACCATATATTTT.

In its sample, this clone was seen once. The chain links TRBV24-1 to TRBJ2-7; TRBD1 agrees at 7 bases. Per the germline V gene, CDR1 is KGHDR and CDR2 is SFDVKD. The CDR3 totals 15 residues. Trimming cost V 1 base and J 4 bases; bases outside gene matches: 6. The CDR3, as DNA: TGTGCCACCAGTGATTTAGGTTACAGGGGTTACGAGCAGTACTTC. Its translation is CATSDLGYRGYEQYF.

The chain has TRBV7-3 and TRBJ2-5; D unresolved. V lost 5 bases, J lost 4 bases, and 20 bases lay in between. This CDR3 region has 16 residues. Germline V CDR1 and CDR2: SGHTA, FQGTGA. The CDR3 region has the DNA TGTGCCAGCAGCCCGACCCGTGTCAGCGTAGGAGAGACCCAGTACTTC. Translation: CASSPTRVSVGETQYF.

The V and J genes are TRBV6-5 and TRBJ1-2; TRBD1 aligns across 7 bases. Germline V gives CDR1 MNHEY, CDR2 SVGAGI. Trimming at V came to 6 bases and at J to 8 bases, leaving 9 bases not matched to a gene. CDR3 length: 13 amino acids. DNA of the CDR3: TGTGCCAGCAGAACCGACAGGGCGTCAGGCTACACCTTC. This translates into CASRTDRASGYTF.

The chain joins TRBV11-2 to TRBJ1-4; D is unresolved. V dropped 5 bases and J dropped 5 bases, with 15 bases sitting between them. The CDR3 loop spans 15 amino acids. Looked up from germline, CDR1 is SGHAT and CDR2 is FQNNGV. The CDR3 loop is CASSQAGSLNEKLFF. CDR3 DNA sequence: TGTGCCAGCAGCCAAGCGGGCTCGCTCAATGAAAAACTGTTTTTT.

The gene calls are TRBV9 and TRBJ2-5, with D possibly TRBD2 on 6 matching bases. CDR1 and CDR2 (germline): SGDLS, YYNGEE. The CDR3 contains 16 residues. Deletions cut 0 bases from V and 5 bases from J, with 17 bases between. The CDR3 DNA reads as TGTGCCAGCAGCGTAGACCCCGGGAGAACCGCGGAGACCCAGTACTTC. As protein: CASSVDPGRTAETQYF.

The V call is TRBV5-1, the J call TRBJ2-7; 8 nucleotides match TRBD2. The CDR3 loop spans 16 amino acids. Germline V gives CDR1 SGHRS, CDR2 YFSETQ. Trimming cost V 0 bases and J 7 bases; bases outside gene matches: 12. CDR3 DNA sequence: TGCGCCAGCAGCTTGGCCGCAGCGGGGGCCTTGGGAGAGCAGTACTTC. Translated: CASSLAAAGALGEQYF.

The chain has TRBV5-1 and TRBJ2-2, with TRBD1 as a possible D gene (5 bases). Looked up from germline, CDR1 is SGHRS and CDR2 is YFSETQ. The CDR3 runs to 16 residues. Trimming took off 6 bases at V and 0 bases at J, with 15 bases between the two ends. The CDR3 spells CASTHGQGPNTGELFF. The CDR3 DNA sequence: TGCGCCAGCACCCACGGGCAGGGTCCGAACACCGGGGAGCTGTTTTTT.

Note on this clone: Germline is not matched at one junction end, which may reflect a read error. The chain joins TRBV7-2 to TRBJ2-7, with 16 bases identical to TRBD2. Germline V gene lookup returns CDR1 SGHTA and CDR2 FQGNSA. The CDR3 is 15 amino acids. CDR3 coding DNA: TGTGCCAGCAGCAAAACCCCGGGACTAGCGGGAGGGGAGAACTTC. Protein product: CASSKTPGLAGGENF.

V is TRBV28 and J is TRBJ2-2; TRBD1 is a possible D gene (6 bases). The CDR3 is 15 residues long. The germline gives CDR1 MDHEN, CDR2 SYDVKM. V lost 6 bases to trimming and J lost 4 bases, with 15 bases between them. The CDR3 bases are TGTGCCAGCAGCTGGGGTACAGGGTTCACCGGGGAGCTGTTTTTT. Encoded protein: CASSWGTGFTGELFF. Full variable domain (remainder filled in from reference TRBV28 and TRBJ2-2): DVKVTQSSRYLVKRTGEKVFLECVQDMDHENMFWYRQDPGLGLRLIYFSYDVKMKEKGDIPEGYSVSREKKERFSLILESASTNQTSMYLCASSWGTGFTGELFFGEGSRLTVL.

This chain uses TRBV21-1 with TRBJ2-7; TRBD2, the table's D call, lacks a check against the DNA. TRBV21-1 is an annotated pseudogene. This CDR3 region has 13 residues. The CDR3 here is CARPEARTYEQYF. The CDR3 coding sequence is TGTGCCAGACCGGAGGCCAGGACCTACGAGCAGTACTTC.